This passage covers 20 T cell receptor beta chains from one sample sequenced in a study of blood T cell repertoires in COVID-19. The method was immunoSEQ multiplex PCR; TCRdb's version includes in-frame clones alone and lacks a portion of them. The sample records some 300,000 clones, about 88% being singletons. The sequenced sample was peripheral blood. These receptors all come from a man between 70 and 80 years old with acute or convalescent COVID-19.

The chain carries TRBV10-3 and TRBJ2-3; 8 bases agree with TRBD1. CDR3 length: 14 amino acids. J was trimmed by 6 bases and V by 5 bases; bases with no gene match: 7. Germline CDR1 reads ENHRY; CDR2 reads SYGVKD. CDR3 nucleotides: TGTGCCATCAGTCTAGGTGACAGGGGTGATACGCAGTATTTT. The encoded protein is CAISLGDRGDTQYF.

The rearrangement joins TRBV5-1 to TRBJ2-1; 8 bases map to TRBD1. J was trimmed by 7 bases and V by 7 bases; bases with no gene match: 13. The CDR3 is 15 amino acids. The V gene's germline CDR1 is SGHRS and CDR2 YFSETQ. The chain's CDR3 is CASRQPGQEGNEQFF. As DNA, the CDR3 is TGCGCCAGCCGCCAGCCGGGACAGGAGGGAAATGAGCAGTTCTTC.

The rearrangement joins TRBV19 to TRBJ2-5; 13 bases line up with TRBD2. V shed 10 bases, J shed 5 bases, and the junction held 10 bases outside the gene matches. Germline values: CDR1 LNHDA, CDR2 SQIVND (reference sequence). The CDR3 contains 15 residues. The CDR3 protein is CATRTSGGEGETQYF. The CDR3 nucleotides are TGTGCCACTCGGACTAGCGGGGGAGAAGGGGAGACCCAGTACTTC.

The CDR3 coding sequence is TGTGCCAGCAGAAGAACGGCCAGGGAGACCCAGTACTTC. Translating it yields CASRRTARETQYF. This sequence joins TRBV6-5 and TRBJ2-5; D gene unclear. V lost 6 bases and J lost 5, with 13 bases in between. Germline assignment: CDR1 MNHEY and CDR2 SVGAGI. The CDR3 consists of 13 residues.

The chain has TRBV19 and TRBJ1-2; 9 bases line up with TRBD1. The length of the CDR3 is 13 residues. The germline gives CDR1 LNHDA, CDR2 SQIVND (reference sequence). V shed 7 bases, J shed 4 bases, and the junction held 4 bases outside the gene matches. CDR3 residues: CASIPDRGYGYTF. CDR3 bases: TGTGCCAGTATCCCGGACAGGGGCTATGGCTACACCTTC.

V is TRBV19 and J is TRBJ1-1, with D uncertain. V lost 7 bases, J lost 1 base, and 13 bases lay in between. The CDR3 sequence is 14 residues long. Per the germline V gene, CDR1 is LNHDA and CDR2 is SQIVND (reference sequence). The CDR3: CASTRGPENTEAFF. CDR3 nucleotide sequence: TGTGCCAGTACTCGCGGGCCGGAGAACACTGAAGCTTTCTTT.

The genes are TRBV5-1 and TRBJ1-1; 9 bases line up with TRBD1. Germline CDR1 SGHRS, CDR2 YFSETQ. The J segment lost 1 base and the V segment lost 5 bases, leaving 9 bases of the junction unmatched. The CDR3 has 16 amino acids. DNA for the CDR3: TGCGCCAGCAGGATCGCGACAGGGGGTGCGAACACTGAAGCTTTCTTT. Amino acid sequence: CASRIATGGANTEAFF.

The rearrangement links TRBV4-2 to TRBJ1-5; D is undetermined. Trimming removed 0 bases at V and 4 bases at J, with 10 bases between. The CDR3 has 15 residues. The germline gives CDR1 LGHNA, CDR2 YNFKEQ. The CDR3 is CASSQEPTINQPQHF. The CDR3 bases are TGTGCCAGCAGCCAAGAACCTACTATTAATCAGCCCCAGCATTTT.

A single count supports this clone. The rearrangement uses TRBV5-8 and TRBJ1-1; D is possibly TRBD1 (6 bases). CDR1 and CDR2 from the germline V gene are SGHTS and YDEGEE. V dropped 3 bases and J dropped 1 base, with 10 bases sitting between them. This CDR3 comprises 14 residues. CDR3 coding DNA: TGTGCCAGCAGCTCCGGACAGAGGAACACTGAAGCTTTCTTT. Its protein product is CASSSGQRNTEAFF.

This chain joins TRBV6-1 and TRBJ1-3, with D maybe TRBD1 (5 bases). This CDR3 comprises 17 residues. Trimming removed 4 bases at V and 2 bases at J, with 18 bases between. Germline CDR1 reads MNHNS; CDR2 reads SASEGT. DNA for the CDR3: TGTGCCAGCAGTGCCACTCTTATCCCGACAGCTGGAAACACCATATATTTT. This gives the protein CASSATLIPTAGNTIYF.

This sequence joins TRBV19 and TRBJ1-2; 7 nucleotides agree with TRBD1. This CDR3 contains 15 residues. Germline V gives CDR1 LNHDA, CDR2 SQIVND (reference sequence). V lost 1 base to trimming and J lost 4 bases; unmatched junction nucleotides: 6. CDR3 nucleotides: TGTGCCAGTAGTATAGTAGCAGGGGGTCCCTATGGCTACACCTTC. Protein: CASSIVAGGPYGYTF.

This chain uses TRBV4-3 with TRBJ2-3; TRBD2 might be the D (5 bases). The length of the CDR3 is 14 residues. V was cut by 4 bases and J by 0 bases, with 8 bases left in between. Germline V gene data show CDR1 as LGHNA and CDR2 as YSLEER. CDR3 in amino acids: CASSRTSSTDTQYF. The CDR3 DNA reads TGCGCCAGCAGCCGCACTAGTAGCACAGATACGCAGTATTTT.

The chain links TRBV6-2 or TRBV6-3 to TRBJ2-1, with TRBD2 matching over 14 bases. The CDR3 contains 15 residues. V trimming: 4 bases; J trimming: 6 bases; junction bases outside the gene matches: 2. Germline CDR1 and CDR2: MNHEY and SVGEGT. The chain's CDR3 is CASSSTSGGANEQFF. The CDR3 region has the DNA TGTGCCAGCAGTTCGACTAGCGGGGGGGCCAATGAGCAGTTCTTC.

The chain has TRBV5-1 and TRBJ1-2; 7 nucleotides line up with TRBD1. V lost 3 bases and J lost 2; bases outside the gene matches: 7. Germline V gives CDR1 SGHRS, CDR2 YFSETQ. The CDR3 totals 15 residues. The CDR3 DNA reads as TGCGCCAGCAGCTGGGCGCAGGGGGACAACTATGGCTACACCTTC. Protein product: CASSWAQGDNYGYTF.

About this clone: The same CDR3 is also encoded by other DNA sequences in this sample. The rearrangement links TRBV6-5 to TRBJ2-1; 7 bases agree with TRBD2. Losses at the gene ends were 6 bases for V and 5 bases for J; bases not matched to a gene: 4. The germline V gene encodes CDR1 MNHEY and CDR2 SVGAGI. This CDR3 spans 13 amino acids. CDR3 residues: CASRQGLNNEQFF. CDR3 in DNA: TGTGCCAGCAGGCAGGGACTAAACAATGAGCAGTTCTTC.

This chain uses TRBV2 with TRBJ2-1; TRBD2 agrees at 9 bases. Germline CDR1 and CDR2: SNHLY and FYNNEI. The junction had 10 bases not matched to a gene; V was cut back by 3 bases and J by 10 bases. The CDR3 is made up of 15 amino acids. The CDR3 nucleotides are TGTGCCAGCAGTGAGGTTCGAGCGGGAGGTTCCGAGCAGTTCTTC. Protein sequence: CASSEVRAGGSEQFF.

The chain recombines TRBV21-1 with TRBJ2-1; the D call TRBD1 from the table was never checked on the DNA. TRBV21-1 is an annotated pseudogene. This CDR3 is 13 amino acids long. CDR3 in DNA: TGTGCCAGCAGCAAAAGGGCAGGGAATGAGCAGTTCTTC. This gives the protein CASSKRAGNEQFF.

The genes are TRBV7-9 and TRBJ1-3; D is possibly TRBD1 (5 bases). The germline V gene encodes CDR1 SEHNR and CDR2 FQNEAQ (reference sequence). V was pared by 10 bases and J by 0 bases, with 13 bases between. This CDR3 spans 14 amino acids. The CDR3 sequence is CAMERGSSGNTIYF. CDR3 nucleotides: TGTGCCATGGAAAGGGGTAGCTCTGGAAACACCATATATTTT. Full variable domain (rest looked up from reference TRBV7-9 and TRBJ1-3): DTGVSQNPRHKITKRGQNVTFRCDPISEHNRLYWYRQTLGQGPEFLTYFQNEAQLEKSRLLSDRFSAERPKGSFSTLEIQRTEQGDSAMYLCAMERGSSGNTIYFGEGSWLTVV.

For the CDR3, the DNA is TGTGCCAGTAGTATGGGACAGGGAGGTGGGCTGATGAGGTACGAGCAGTACTTC. Protein sequence: CASSMGQGGGLMRYEQYF. The chain recombines TRBV19 with TRBJ2-7; 9 positions agree with TRBD1. Losses at the gene ends were 3 bases for V and 4 bases for J; bases not matched to a gene: 16. Germline loops: CDR1 LNHDA, CDR2 SQIVND (reference sequence). There are 18 residues in the CDR3.

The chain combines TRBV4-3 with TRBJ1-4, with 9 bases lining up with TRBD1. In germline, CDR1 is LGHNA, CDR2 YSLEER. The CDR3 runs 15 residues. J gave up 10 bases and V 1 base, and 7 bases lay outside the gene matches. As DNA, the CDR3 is TGCGCCAGCAGCCAAGGTAGCGGGACAGGGAGAAAACTGTTTTTT. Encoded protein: CASSQGSGTGRKLFF.